This T cell receptor (beta chain) was recovered during a study of OX40 agonist ivuxolimab in advanced cancers. Regarding the study in general: The costimulatory receptor OX40 (CD134) was targeted by ivuxolimab, a fully human IgG2 agonistic monoclonal antibody. Among the approximately 54 dose-escalation patients, about 19 had hepatocellular carcinoma, roughly 15 melanoma, 9 renal cell carcinoma and 9 head and neck cancer. Intravenous ivuxolimab was administered to patients every 2 weeks at six dose levels: 0.01, 0.1, 0.3, 1.5, 3 and 10 mg/kg. Three dose-escalation patients achieved partial responses, one with hepatocellular carcinoma and two with cutaneous melanoma. The dose-escalation cohort was roughly 80% male with a mean age of around 62 years, ranging from 23 to 79. Prior anti-PD-1, anti-PD-L1 or anti-CTLA-4 therapy was permitted, and checkpoint inhibitors had been received by about 36% of dose-escalation patients. Peripheral TCRbeta sequencing was intended to test whether TCR sequence diversity was altered and clonal T-cell expansion was caused by ivuxolimab. The monotherapy dose-escalation portion (N of about 50 patients) of the phase I ivuxolimab trial is reported in the paper. What the study reported, not specific to this receptor: Clonal expansion of both CD4+ and CD8+ blood T cells was observed from baseline to week 6 at doses 0.1 to 3.0 mg/kg. Antigen specificity was not determined for the clonally expanded peripheral T cells. After ivuxolimab, CD8+ T cells had more expanded clones than CD4+ T cells on average. Low levels of normalized T-cell clonal expansion were also seen in some nonresponding patients. In the 0.1-3.0 mg/kg groups, partial responders were among the patients with the lowest normalized peripheral clonal expansion, particularly in CD8+ T cells.

Turning to this clone: Its target antigen remains unknown. Base qualities were left out, and no much larger clone turns up one base away.

The germline V gene (reference sequence) gives CDR1 as LNHDA and CDR2 as SQIVND. Trimming costs V 4 bases and J 0 bases, and their ends lie 13 bases apart. Taken from cysteine to phenylalanine, the CDR3 has 17 residues. Only the CDR3 DNA stays, 51 bases, in frame from base 1. Patients with a history of autoimmune disease or receiving systemic immunosuppression were excluded from the trial. Peripheral blood for TCR sequencing was collected from all dose cohorts at baseline, on cycle 4 day 1, and on cycle 7 day 1. The samples were drawn from a first-in-human, open-label, multicenter phase I dose-escalation trial of ivuxolimab. Adults with locally advanced or metastatic head and neck squamous cell, hepatocellular, melanoma or renal cell carcinoma were enrolled in the trial. Before TCR sequencing, CD4+ T cells and CD8+ T cells from peripheral blood were sorted into separate populations. Genomic DNA was extracted from sorted cells for sequencing of the TCRbeta CDR3 region. The immunoSEQ Assay was used to sequence the TCRbeta CDR3 regions. TCRdb took over this immuneACCESS table, retaining in-frame rearrangements with V and J assigned. Such tables are incomplete; in checked studies, under half of the missing clones stem from an unresolved V gene, and the remainder is unexplained. This sample has roughly 70,000 clones in its table, and over 65% of those were observed once. The top ten clonotypes cover 0.6% to 0.8% of the sample.

The clonotype comes from an adult with an advanced solid tumor such as melanoma, head and neck, liver or kidney cancer. Source: CD4+ or CD8+ T cells sorted from blood, taken in a trial of the OX40 agonist ivuxolimab. The chain joins TRBV19 to TRBJ2-6; the D segment is perhaps TRBD1 or TRBD2, each sharing 5 matched bases. The CDR3 corresponds to CASSKGTGSSGANVLTF. The DNA sequence reads TGTGCCAGTAGTAAAGGGACGGGGAGCTCTGGGGCCAACGTCCTGACTTTC.